These 15 T cell receptor beta chains originate from one sample sequenced in a study of T cells in Graves' hyperthyroidism and ophthalmopathy. RNA transcripts served as the template for amplifying TCR beta CDR3 regions. Using the HTBI primer set, a first-round RT-PCR was run on the TCR CDR3. TCRdb re-called the multiplex PCR reads through MiXCR, storing one row per CDR3 protein. The sample carries under 350,000 distinct CDR3 sequences, roughly 18% recorded once. The source material was blood. The receptor set was obtained from a woman aged 45-65 years with Graves' hyperthyroidism.

This clonotype was counted a few times. At one boundary the junction diverges from the germline segment, which might be a read error. The J gene is TRBJ1-2, the V gene TRBV3-1; D perhaps matches TRBD1 (5 bases). From germline, CDR1 is LGHDT and CDR2 YNNKEL (reference sequence). The CDR3 has 15 amino acids. The CDR3: CASSPDGGWADGYTF. The CDR3 coding sequence is TGTGCCAGCAGCCCCGACGGGGGTTGGGCGGATGGTTACACCTTC.

This clonotype was recorded at least ten times. The gene calls are TRBV18 and TRBJ2-1; D may be TRBD2 (6 bases). Trimming removed 1 base at V and 1 base at J, with 8 bases between. Germline CDR1 and CDR2: KGHSH and LQKENI. The length of the CDR3 is 15 residues. The CDR3 region has the DNA TGTGCCAGCTCACCACTCGGGAGTTCCTACAATGAGCAGTTCTTC. Protein product: CASSPLGSSYNEQFF. Supplemented by reference TRBV18 and TRBJ2-1, the full variable domain reads NAGVMQNPRHLVRRRGQEARLRCSPMKGHSHVYWYRQLPEEGLKFMVYLQKENIIDESGMPKERFSAEFPKEGPSILRIQQVVRGDSAAYFCASSPLGSSYNEQFFGPGTRLTVL.

This clonotype was seen at least ten times. The chain recombines TRBV7-3 with TRBJ2-3, with 10 bases that match TRBD2. The CDR3 is 15 amino acids. Germline V gene data show CDR1 as SGHTA and CDR2 as FQGTGA. V gave up 4 bases and J gave up 6 bases; unmatched junction bases: 7. Written as DNA, the CDR3 is TGTGCCAGCAGCTCGTATAGCGGGAGGCTTGATACGCAGTATTTT. Translated, it gives CASSSYSGRLDTQYF. Using reference TRBV7-3 and TRBJ2-3 for the parts outside the CDR3, the full variable domain is GAGVSQTPSNKVTEKGKYVELRCDPISGHTALYWYRQSLGQGPEFLIYFQGTGAADDSGLPNDRFFAVRPEGSVSTLKIQRTERGDSAVYLCASSSYSGRLDTQYFGPGTRLTVL.

CDR3 nucleotide sequence: TGTGCCAGCAGTTTAAACACAGGGGGCCAAGAGACCCAGTACTTC. Its protein product is CASSLNTGGQETQYF. J is TRBJ2-5 and V is TRBV28; TRBD1 matches at 8 bases. Germline V gene lookup returns CDR1 MDHEN and CDR2 SYDVKM. The CDR3 totals 15 residues. Trimming cost V 2 bases and J 1 base; bases outside gene matches: 3.

The rearrangement uses TRBV9 and TRBJ1-2; tentative D call: TRBD1 (5 bases). Trimming stripped 2 bases from V and 7 bases from J, with 15 bases between. Per the germline V gene, CDR1 is SGDLS and CDR2 is YYNGEE. CDR3 size: 14 residues. The DNA of the CDR3 is TGTGCCAGCAGCGTGGGGGTAGGAGAGGCTGGCTACACCTTC. Translated: CASSVGVGEAGYTF.

This clonotype has a count of ten or more. The genes are TRBV7-2 and TRBJ2-1; D gene unclear. V was cut by 6 bases and J by 2 bases, with 11 bases left in between. This CDR3 comprises 14 residues. CDR1 and CDR2 (germline): SGHTA, FQGNSA. The CDR3 reads CASSKQAPYNEQFF. As DNA, the CDR3 is TGTGCCAGCAGTAAGCAGGCTCCCTACAATGAGCAGTTCTTC.

This clonotype was recorded at least ten times. The rearrangement uses TRBV14 and TRBJ2-5, with 7 bases aligning to TRBD1. The CDR3 length is 12 residues. CDR1 is SGHDN and CDR2 is FVKESK in the germline V gene. Trimming cost V 5 bases and J 3 bases; bases outside gene matches: 0. The CDR3 is CASSGQEETQYF. In nucleotides, the CDR3 is TGTGCCAGCAGCGGACAGGAAGAGACCCAGTACTTC.

The chain combines TRBV20-1 with TRBJ1-6; 9 nucleotides match TRBD1. CDR3 length: 15 residues. Germline CDR1 DFQATT, CDR2 SNEGSKA (reference sequence). V was pared by 6 bases and J by 9 bases, with 12 bases of the junction left unmatched. CDR3 DNA sequence: TGCAGTGCCGAGTCTGGGACAGGGTGGGCTTCACCCCTCCACTTT. Its translation: CSAESGTGWASPLHF.

This clonotype appeared many times. The V gene is TRBV6-5, the J gene TRBJ2-2, with 7 bases lining up with TRBD2. The trim removed 0 bases at V and 3 bases at J, leaving 4 bases unmatched. The CDR3 sequence is 16 residues long. Germline CDR1 reads MNHEY; CDR2 reads SVGAGI. This chain's CDR3 is CASSYSRGYDTGELFF. The DNA for the CDR3 is TGTGCCAGCAGTTACTCGCGGGGGTACGACACCGGGGAGCTGTTTTTT.

V is TRBV6-1 and J is TRBJ2-5; 7 positions agree with TRBD1. Germline V gene lookup returns CDR1 MNHNS and CDR2 SASEGT. The CDR3 spans 13 residues. With V trimmed by 10 bases and J by 1 base, 6 bases remained unmatched. CDR3: CAIRTGGQETQYF. In DNA form, the CDR3 reads TGTGCCATCAGGACAGGAGGCCAAGAGACCCAGTACTTC.

The J gene is TRBJ2-3, the V gene TRBV15, with D uncertain. This CDR3 has 13 residues. CDR1 is LNHNV, CDR2 YYDKDF, per germline (reference sequence). V dropped 3 bases and J dropped 4 bases, with 8 bases sitting between them. The CDR3 protein is CATSSQDSDTQYF. CDR3 DNA: TGTGCCACCAGCAGTCAGGATTCAGATACGCAGTATTTT.

The rearrangement uses TRBV2 and TRBJ2-7; maybe TRBD1 (5 bases). With 4 bases removed from V and 0 bases from J, the gap between germline ends came to 19 bases. The length of the CDR3 is 17 residues. CDR1 and CDR2 from the germline V gene are SNHLY and FYNNEI. CDR3 sequence reads: CASSVPLQGPLSYEQYF. The CDR3 region has the DNA TGTGCCAGCAGTGTCCCCCTCCAGGGTCCCCTCTCCTACGAGCAGTACTTC.

This chain connects TRBV2 to TRBJ2-7; 9 bases align to TRBD1. Germline-derived CDR1 and CDR2 are SNHLY and FYNNEI. This CDR3 is 13 amino acids long. Unmatched junction bases numbered 5, after V lost 6 bases and J lost 5 bases. This CDR3 is CASRKTGGDEQYF. In DNA, the CDR3 is TGTGCCAGCAGAAAAACAGGGGGCGACGAGCAGTACTTC.

This clonotype was detected ten times or more. Here the CDR3 DNA reads TGTGCCAGCAGTTTCTTAACAGATCAACGGCTGGGCTACACCTTC. It codes for CASSFLTDQRLGYTF. V is TRBV28 and J is TRBJ1-2, with D uncertain. This CDR3 is built from 15 residues. The V gene's germline CDR1 is MDHEN and CDR2 SYDVKM. V was cut by 3 bases and J by 8 bases, with 19 bases left in between.

The table lists this clonotype with a few counts. V usage is TRBV6-2 or TRBV6-3 and J usage is TRBJ1-6; TRBD1 is a possible D gene (6 bases). The CDR3 is made up of 14 amino acids. V shed 2 bases and J shed 7 bases, with 9 bases lying between them. Germline loops: CDR1 MNHEY, CDR2 SVGEGT. Here the CDR3 DNA reads TGTGCCAGCAGTTACAGGGGGGGAAATTCACCCCTCCACTTT. Protein product: CASSYRGGNSPLHF.